This TCR beta chain is drawn from a study of blood T cell repertoires in COVID-19. Background on the study: The United States, Italy and Spain were the sources of the acute and convalescent COVID-19 samples. Sources were T cells, B-cell-depleted T cells, or PBMCs; the material itself was cDNA or gDNA.

On this clone: Other DNA sequences in the sample encode the same CDR3.

In the original workflow: For nucleated cells, counts were estimated from reference gene primer amplification. The protocol was immunoSEQ multiplex PCR, while the TCRdb copy is restricted to in-frame clones and leaves out a portion. V, J and clone size were drawn from that table, and D and trimming were deduced from the DNA. Among around 400,000 clones listed, roughly 86% were seen once. The source of this sequence is a woman in her fifties or sixties with COVID-19, enrolled during active disease. Source material: peripheral blood.

The CDR3 DNA follows: TGTGCCTGGAGTACAGGGGGCAATCAGCCCCAGCATTTT. Translation gives CAWSTGGNQPQHF. This chain links TRBV30 with TRBJ1-5, with 7 bases matching TRBD1. This CDR3 is built from 13 residues. The germline V gene has CDR1 GTSNPN and CDR2 SVGIG (reference sequence). V lost 2 bases, J lost 2 bases, and 0 bases stayed unmatched.